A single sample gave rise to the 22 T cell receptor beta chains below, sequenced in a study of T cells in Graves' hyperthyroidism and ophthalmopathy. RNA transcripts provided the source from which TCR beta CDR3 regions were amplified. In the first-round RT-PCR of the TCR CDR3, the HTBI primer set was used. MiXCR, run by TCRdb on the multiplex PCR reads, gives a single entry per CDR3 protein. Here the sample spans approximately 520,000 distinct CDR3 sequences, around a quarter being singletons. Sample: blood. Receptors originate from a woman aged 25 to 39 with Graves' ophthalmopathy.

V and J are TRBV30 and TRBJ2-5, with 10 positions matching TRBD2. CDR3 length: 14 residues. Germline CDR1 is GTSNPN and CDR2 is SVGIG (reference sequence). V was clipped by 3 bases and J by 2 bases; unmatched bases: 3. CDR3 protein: CAWRLAGLQETQYF. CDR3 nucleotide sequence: TGTGCCTGGAGACTAGCGGGGCTTCAAGAGACCCAGTACTTC.

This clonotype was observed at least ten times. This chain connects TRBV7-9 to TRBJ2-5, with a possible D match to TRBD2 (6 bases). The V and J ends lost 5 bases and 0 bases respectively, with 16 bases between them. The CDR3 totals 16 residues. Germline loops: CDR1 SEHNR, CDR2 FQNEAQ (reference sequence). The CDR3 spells CASSVVYTGDQETQYF. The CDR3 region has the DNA TGTGCCAGCAGCGTCGTGTACACGGGGGACCAAGAGACCCAGTACTTC. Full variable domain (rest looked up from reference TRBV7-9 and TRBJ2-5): DTGVSQNPRHKITKRGQNVTFRCDPISEHNRLYWYRQTLGQGPEFLTYFQNEAQLEKSRLLSDRFSAERPKGSFSTLEIQRTEQGDSAMYLCASSVVYTGDQETQYFGPGTRLLVL.

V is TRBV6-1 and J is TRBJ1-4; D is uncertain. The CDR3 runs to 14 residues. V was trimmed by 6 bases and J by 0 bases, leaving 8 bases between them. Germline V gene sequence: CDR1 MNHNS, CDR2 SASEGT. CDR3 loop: CASRGRATNEKLFF. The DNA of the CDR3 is TGTGCCAGCAGGGGTCGTGCAACTAATGAAAAACTGTTTTTT.

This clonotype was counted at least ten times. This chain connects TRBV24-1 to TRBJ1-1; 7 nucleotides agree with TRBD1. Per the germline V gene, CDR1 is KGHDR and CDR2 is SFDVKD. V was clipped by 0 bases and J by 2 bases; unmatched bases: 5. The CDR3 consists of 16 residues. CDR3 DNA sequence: TGTGCCACCAGTGATTTGGGGGGGACAGCCAACACTGAAGCTTTCTTT. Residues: CATSDLGGTANTEAFF.

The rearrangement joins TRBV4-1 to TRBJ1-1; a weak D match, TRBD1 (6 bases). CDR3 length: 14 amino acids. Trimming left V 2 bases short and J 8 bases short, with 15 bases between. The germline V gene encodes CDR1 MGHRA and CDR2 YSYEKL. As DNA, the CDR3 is TGCGCCAGCAGCCAACCAACAGGGAACAGGGAAGCTTTCTTT. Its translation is CASSQPTGNREAFF.

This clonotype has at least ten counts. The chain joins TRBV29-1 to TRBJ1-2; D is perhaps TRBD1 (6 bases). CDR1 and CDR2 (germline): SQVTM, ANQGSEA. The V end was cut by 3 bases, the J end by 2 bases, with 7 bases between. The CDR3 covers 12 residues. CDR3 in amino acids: CSVERGNYGYTF. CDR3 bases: TGCAGCGTTGAGAGGGGGAACTATGGCTACACCTTC.

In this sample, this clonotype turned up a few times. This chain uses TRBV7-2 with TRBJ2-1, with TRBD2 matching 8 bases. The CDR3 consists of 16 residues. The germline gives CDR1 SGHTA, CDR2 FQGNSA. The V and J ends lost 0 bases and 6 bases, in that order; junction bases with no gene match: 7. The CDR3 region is CASSLAGLARVNEQFF. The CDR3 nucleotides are TGTGCCAGCAGCTTAGCCGGACTAGCAAGGGTCAATGAGCAGTTCTTC.

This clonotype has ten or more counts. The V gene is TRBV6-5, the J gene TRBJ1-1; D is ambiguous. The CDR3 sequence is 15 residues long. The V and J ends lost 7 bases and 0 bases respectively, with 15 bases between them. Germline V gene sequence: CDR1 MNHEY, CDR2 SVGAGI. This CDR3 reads CASIGRTSMNTEAFF. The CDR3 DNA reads TGTGCCAGCATAGGACGGACCTCTATGAACACTGAAGCTTTCTTT.

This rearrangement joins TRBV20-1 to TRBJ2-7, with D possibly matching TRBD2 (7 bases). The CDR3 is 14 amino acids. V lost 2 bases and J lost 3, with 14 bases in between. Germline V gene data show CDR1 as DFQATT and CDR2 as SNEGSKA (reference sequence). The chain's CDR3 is CSARSGGYRYEQYF. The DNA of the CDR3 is TGCAGTGCTAGATCGGGGGGCTATCGCTACGAGCAGTACTTC.

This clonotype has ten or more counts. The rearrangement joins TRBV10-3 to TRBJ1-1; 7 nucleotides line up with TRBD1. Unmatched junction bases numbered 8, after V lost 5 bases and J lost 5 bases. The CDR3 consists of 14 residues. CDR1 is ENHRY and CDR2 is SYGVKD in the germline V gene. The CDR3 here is CAISLPGGQTEAFF. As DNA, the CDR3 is TGTGCCATCAGTCTCCCAGGGGGTCAAACTGAAGCTTTCTTT.

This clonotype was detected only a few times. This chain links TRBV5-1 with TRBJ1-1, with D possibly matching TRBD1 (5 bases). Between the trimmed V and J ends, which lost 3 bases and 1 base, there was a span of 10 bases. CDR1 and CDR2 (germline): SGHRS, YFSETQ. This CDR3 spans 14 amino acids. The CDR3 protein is CASSSAGTNTEAFF. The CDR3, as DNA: TGCGCCAGCAGCTCTGCAGGGACGAACACTGAAGCTTTCTTT.

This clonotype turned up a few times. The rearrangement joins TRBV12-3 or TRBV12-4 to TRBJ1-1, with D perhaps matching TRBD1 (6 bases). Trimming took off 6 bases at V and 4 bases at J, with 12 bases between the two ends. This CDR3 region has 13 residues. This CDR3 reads CASRTTGFTEAFF. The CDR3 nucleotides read TGTGCCAGCAGGACCACAGGGTTCACTGAAGCTTTCTTT.

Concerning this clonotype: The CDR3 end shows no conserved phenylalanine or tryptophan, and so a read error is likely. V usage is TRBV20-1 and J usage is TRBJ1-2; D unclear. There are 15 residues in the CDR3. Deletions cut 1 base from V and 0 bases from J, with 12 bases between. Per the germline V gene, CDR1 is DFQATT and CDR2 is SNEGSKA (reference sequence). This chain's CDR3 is CSARVREKPNYGYTY. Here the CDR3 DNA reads TGCAGTGCTAGAGTACGGGAGAAACCTAACTATGGCTACACCTAC.

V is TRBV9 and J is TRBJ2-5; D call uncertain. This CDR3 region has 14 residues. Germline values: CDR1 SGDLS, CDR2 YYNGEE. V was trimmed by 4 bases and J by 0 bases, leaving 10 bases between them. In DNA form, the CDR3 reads TGTGCCAGCAGCCCCCGGGCGAACCAAGAGACCCAGTACTTC. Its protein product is CASSPRANQETQYF.

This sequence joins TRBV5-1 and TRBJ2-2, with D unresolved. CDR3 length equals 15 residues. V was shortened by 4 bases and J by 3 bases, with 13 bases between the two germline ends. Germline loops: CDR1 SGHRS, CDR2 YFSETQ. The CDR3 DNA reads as TGCGCCAGCAGCCCCACGGGCGGCTACACCGGGGAGCTGTTTTTT. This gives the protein CASSPTGGYTGELFF.

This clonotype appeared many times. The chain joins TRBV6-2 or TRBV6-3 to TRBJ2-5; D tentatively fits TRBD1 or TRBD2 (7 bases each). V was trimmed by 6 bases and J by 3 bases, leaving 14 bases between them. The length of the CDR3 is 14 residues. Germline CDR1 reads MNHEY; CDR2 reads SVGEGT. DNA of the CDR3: TGTGCCAGCAGCCAGGGGGGGCTGGAAGAGACCCAGTACTTC. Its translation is CASSQGGLEETQYF.

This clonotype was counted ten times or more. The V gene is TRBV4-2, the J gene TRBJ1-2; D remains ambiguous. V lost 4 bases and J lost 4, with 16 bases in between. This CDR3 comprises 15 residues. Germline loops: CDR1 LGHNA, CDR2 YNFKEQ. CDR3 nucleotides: TGTGCCAGCAGCCGTGAGATGGCTAGCTCCTATGGCTACACCTTC. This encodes CASSREMASSYGYTF.

For the CDR3, the DNA is TGTGCCAGCTCACCACCGACAGGTTTTAACGAGCAGTACTTC. Translated: CASSPPTGFNEQYF. The chain employs TRBV18 and TRBJ2-7; D is perhaps TRBD1 (6 bases). Per the germline V gene, CDR1 is KGHSH and CDR2 is LQKENI. The V end was cut by 0 bases, the J end by 5 bases, with 11 bases between. The CDR3 runs to 14 residues.

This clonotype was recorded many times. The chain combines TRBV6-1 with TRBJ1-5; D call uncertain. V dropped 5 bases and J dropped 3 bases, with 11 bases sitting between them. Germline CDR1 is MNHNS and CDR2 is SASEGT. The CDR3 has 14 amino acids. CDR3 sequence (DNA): TGTGCCAGCAGTCCCGGAGGATACAATCAGCCCCAGCATTTT. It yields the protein CASSPGGYNQPQHF.

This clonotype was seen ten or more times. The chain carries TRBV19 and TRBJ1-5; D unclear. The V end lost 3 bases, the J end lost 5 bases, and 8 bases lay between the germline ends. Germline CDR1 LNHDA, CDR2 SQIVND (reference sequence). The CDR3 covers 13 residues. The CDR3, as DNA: TGTGCCAGTAGTATGTCCTGGGATCAGCCCCAGCATTTT. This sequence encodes CASSMSWDQPQHF.

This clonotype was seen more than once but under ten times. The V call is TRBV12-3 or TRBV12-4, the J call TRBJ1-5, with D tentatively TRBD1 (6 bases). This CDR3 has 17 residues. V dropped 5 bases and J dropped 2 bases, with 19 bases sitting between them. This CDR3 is CASSASFQGGGNQPQHF. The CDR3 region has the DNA TGTGCCAGCAGTGCTAGCTTCCAAGGGGGGGGCAATCAGCCCCAGCATTTT.

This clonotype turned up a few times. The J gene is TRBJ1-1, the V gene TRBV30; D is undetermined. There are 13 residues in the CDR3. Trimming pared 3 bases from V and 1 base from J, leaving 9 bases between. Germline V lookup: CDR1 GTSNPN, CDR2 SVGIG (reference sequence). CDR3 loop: CAWSDDWNTEAFF. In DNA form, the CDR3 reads TGTGCCTGGAGCGACGATTGGAACACTGAAGCTTTCTTT.